A selection of T cell receptor beta chains follows, all from one sample in a study of blood T cell repertoires in COVID-19. Here immunoSEQ multiplex PCR was the method, and the copy in TCRdb shows in-frame clones only, minus some. The sample has more than 300,000 clones, roughly 89% seen once. Sequenced: peripheral blood. The receptors shown here come from a young woman who had recovered from COVID-19. The CDR3 runs from the conserved cysteine through the conserved F or W. The D gene is left open where the match is weak. Part of the rows lack a size; the others show once, few, many or a class for expanded clones.

J: TRBJ2-3
V: TRBV9
D: TRBD2
size: -
DNA: TGTGCCAGCAGCGGACTAGCATCGGGAGTTATTCATACGCAGTATTTT
CDR3: CASSGLASGVIHTQYF

J: TRBJ2-3
V: TRBV27
D: -
size: -
DNA: TGTGCCAGCAGTTCGACTGGCACAGATACGCAGTATTTT
CDR3: CASSSTGTDTQYF

J: TRBJ1-1
V: TRBV7-2
D: TRBD1
size: -
DNA: TGTGCCAGCAGCCGGGGACAGAGGAACACTGAAGCTTTCTTT
CDR3: CASSRGQRNTEAFF

J: TRBJ2-2
V: TRBV11-3
D: -
size: once
DNA: TGTGCCAGCAGCAATCCGGGAGCGGAGCTGTTTTTT
CDR3: CASSNPGAELFF

J: TRBJ1-2
V: TRBV6-5
D: -
size: -
DNA: TGTGCCAGCAGTTACCGCCAGGCCCGCTATGGCTACACCTTC
CDR3: CASSYRQARYGYTF

J: TRBJ2-3
V: TRBV11-3
D: TRBD2
size: -
DNA: TGTGCCAGCACCCAGGCTAGCGGGGTTACTACAGATACGCAGTATTTT
CDR3: CASTQASGVTTDTQYF

J: TRBJ1-1
V: TRBV27
D: -
size: -
DNA: TGTGCCAGCAGTTTACAGGTTTCGAACACTGAAGCTTTCTTT
CDR3: CASSLQVSNTEAFF

J: TRBJ2-2
V: TRBV7-2
D: TRBD1
size: -
DNA: TGTGCCAGCAGCAGACGCGGGACAGGGTTCCCCGGGGAGCTGTTTTTT
CDR3: CASSRRGTGFPGELFF

J: TRBJ2-1
V: TRBV18
D: -
size: -
DNA: TGTGCCAGCTCACCACCGGCAACAGGGTCCTACAATGAGCAGTTCTTC
CDR3: CASSPPATGSYNEQFF

J: TRBJ1-2
V: TRBV5-8
D: -
size: -
DNA: TGTGCCAGCAGCCCGCTGGAGGATTGGGACTATGGCTACACCTTC
CDR3: CASSPLEDWDYGYTF

J: TRBJ1-1
V: TRBV5-1
D: -
size: -
DNA: TGCGCCAGCAGCTTTTATACAGGGAACACTGAAGCTTTCTTT
CDR3: CASSFYTGNTEAFF

J: TRBJ2-3
V: TRBV7-2
D: TRBD2
size: -
DNA: TGTGCCAGCAGCTTGGGACCATTTAGACTAGCGGGGGCAGATACGCAGTATTTT
CDR3: CASSLGPFRLAGADTQYF

J: TRBJ1-1
V: TRBV19
D: -
size: -
DNA: TGTGCCAGTAGACCGACAGTGAACACTGAAGCTTTCTTT
CDR3: CASRPTVNTEAFF

J: TRBJ1-1
V: TRBV19
D: -
size: once
DNA: TGTGCCAGTAGTATAGACGGAGGGTCTATCACTGAAGCTTTCTTT
CDR3: CASSIDGGSITEAFF

J: TRBJ2-3
V: TRBV4-3
D: -
size: -
DNA: TGCGCCAGCAGCCCACGTCGAGAACCCAGCACAGATACGCAGTATTTT
CDR3: CASSPRREPSTDTQYF

J: TRBJ2-1
V: TRBV15
D: TRBD2
size: -
DNA: TGTGCCACCAGCACCGGACTAGTGGTAAACAATGAGCAGTTCTTC
CDR3: CATSTGLVVNNEQFF